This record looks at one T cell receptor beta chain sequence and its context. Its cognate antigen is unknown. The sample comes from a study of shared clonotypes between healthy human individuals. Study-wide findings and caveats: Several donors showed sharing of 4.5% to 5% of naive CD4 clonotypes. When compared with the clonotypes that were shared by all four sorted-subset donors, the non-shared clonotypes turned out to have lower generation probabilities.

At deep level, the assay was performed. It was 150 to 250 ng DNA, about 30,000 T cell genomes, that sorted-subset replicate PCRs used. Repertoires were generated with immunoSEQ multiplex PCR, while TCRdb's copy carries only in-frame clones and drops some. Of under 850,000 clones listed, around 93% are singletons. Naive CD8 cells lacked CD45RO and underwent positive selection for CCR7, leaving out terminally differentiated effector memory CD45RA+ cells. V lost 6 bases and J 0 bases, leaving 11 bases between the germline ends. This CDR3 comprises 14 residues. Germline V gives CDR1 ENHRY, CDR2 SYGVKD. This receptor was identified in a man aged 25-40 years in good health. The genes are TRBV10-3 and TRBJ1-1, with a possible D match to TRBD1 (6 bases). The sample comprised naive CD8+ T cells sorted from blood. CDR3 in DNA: TGTGCCATCAGGGAACAGGGAGTGAACACTGAAGCTTTCTTT. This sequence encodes CAIREQGVNTEAFF.